A selection of T cell receptor beta chains follows, all from one sample in a study of blood T cell repertoires in COVID-19. Profiling relied on immunoSEQ multiplex PCR, and the TCRdb table lists in-frame clones only, not all of them. Of under 200,000 clones in the sample, 89% were seen once. Sequencing was done on a sample of PBMCs or T cells enriched from blood (not recorded which). These receptors came from a woman under 30 who had recovered from COVID-19. Each CDR3 is given with its conserved first and last residue. A D gene is named only where the DNA matches it firmly. The size field is filled for only some rows; it gives once, few, many or a size class.

clone_size	d_call	v_call	j_call	cdr3_nt	cdr3_aa
-	TRBD1	TRBV7-3	TRBJ2-3	TGTGCCAGCAGCTTAAGGGACAGGCCCGGGGATACGCAGTATTTT	CASSLRDRPGDTQYF
-	TRBD2	TRBV28	TRBJ2-1	TGTGCCAGCAGGACTAGCGGGAGGCTTTACAATGAGCAGTTCTTC	CASRTSGRLYNEQFF
-	-	TRBV27	TRBJ2-1	TGTGCCAGCAGTTTGGGCATGGTCTACAATGAGCAGTTCTTC	CASSLGMVYNEQFF
-	TRBD1	TRBV19	TRBJ1-5	TGTGCCAGTAGTATACTCCGACAGGGGAGTCAGCCCCAGCATTTT	CASSILRQGSQPQHF
once	-	TRBV20-1	TRBJ2-7	TGCAGTGCTAGTAGCCCAAATGCCTACGAGCAGTACTTC	CSASSPNAYEQYF
-	-	TRBV2	TRBJ1-5	TGTGCCAGCAGCGCCGCCACGGGGAGCAATCAGCCCCAGCATTTT	CASSAATGSNQPQHF
-	TRBD2	TRBV5-4	TRBJ2-2	TGTGCCAGCAGCCTAGGGGAACTAGCGGGGGGGAACACCGGGGAGCTGTTTTTT	CASSLGELAGGNTGELFF
many	-	TRBV28	TRBJ2-2	TGTGCCAGCAGTTTATTAGGGCGGACTCTTTGGGGGGAGCTGTTTTTT	CASSLLGRTLWGELFF
-	TRBD2	TRBV27	TRBJ2-1	TGTGCCAGCAGTTTCGGCCTAGCGGTCTCCTACAATGAGCAGTTCTTC	CASSFGLAVSYNEQFF
-	TRBD1	TRBV18	TRBJ1-5	TGTGCCAGCTCACCAACCGGGACAGTAGGGTCTGGCAATCAGCCCCAGCATTTT	CASSPTGTVGSGNQPQHF
-	TRBD1	TRBV5-1	TRBJ2-5	TGCGCCAGCAGCCCCGGACAGGCAAAAGAGACCCAGTACTTC	CASSPGQAKETQYF
-	TRBD1	TRBV28	TRBJ2-7	TGTGCCAGCAGTTTCCCTGGACAGGGGGCTACCGAGCAGTACTTC	CASSFPGQGATEQYF
-	TRBD1	TRBV29-1	TRBJ1-1	TGCAGCGTTTCCAGGGGGTTGAACACTGAAGCTTTCTTT	CSVSRGLNTEAFF
-	-	TRBV27	TRBJ1-6	TGTGCCAGCAGTTTCCAGGGTAGGAGTTCACCCCTCCACTTT	CASSFQGRSSPLHF